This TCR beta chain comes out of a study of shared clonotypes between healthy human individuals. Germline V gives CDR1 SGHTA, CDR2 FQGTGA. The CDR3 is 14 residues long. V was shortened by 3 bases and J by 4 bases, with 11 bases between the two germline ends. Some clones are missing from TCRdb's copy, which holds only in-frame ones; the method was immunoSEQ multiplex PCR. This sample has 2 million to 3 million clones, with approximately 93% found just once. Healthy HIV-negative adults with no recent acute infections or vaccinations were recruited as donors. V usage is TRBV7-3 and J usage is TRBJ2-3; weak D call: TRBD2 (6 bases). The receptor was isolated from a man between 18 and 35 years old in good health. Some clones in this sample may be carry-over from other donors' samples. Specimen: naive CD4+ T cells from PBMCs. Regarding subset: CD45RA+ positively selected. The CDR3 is CASSFSGNADTQYF. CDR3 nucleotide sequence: TGTGCCAGCAGCTTTAGCGGTAACGCAGATACGCAGTATTTT.